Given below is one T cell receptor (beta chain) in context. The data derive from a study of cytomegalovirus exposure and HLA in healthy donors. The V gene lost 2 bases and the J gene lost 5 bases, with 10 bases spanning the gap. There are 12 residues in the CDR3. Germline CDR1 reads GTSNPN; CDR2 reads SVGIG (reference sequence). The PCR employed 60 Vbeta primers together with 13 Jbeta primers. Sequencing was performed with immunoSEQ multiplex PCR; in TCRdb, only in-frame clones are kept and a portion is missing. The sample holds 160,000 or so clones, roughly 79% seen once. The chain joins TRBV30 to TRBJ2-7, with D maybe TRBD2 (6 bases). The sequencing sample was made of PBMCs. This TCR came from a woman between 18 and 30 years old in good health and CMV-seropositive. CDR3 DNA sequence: TGTGCCTGGAGTTTAGCGGTACACGAGCAGTACTTC. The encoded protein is CAWSLAVHEQYF.